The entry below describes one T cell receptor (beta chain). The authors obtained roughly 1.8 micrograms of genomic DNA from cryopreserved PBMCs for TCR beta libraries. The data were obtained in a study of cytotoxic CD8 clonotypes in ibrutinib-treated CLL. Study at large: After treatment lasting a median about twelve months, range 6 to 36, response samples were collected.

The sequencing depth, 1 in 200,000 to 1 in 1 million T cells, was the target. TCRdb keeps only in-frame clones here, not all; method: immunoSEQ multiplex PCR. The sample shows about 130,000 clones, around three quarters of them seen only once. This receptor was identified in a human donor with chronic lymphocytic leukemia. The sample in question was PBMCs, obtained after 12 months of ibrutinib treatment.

CDR3 bases: TGTGCCAGCAGGACGACAGGGGGGCCCTACGAGCAGTACTTC. This translates into CASRTTGGPYEQYF. The V gene is TRBV27, the J gene TRBJ2-7, with TRBD1 identical over 9 bases. Germline V gives CDR1 MNHEY, CDR2 SMNVEV (reference sequence). CDR3 length: 14 residues. V shed 6 bases, J shed 2 bases, and the junction held 5 bases outside the gene matches.